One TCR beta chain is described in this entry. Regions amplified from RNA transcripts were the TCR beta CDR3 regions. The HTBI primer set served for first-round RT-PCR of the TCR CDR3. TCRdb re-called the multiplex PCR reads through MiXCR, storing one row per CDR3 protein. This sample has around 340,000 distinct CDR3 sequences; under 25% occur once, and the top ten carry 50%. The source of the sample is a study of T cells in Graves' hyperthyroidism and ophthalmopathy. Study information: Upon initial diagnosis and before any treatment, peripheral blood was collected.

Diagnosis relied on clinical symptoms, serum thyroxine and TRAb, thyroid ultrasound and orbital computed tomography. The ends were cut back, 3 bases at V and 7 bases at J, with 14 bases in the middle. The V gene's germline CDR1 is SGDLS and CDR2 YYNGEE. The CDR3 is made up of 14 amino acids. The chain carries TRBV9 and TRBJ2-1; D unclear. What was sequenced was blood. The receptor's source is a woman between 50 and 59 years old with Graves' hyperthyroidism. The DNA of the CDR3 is TGTGCCAGCAGCGCCCCTACCCGTGGGAATGAGCAGTTCTTC. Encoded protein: CASSAPTRGNEQFF.